Here is one TCR beta chain with its context. What it binds is not known. Recent acute infections and vaccinations were absent in the healthy HIV-negative adult donors. CCR7-negative CD45RA+ TemRA cells were pooled with CD45RO+ cells for CD8 memory. The entry originates in a study of shared clonotypes between healthy human individuals. Study as a whole: Each donor contributed plates that comprised three CD4 naive, three CD4 memory, two CD8 naive and one CD8 memory.

Study results and caveats: Sharing across four donors was highest in naive CD4 (around 5%) and lowest in memory CD8 (about 0.4%).

Sequencing used immunoSEQ multiplex PCR; TCRdb keeps in-frame clones, though not all of them. The sample lists 85,000 to 100,000 clones, approximately 63% occurring once. CDR3 length equals 14 residues. V was cut by 4 bases and J by 8 bases, with 17 bases left in between. The germline V gene encodes CDR1 MNHEY and CDR2 SMNVEV (reference sequence). The TCR comes from a man aged 25 to 45 in good health. The sequenced sample consisted of memory CD8+ T cells sorted from blood. Stated subset: CD45RO+ cells pooled with CCR7-negative TemRA cells. This chain connects TRBV27 to TRBJ2-5, with TRBD2 as a possible D gene (6 bases). The DNA of the CDR3 is TGTGCCAGCAGTTGGGGGGTAGGGGATTTTACCCAGTACTTC. The encoded protein is CASSWGVGDFTQYF.